The 26 T cell receptor beta chains below were found in one sample sequenced in a study of long-term antiretroviral therapy in people with HIV. Researchers ran immunoSEQ v3.0 at survey level. Method: immunoSEQ multiplex PCR; TCRdb's copy keeps in-frame clones and lacks some. The table records fewer than 45,000 clones, about 95% of them present only once. The material was unsorted PBMCs, obtained 3.7 years after starting antiretroviral therapy. Receptors were obtained from a woman in her forties or fifties with HIV.

Concerning this clone: One end of the junction does not line up with germline, which may come from a read error. V is TRBV7-7 and J is TRBJ2-7; D gene unclear. From germline, CDR1 is SSHAT and CDR2 FNYEAQ (reference sequence). The CDR3 length is 15 residues. CDR3 nucleotides: TGTGCTAGCAGCCCCGGCAATGCCCCCACCTACGAGCAGTACTTC. Translating it yields CASSPGNAPTYEQYF.

This chain joins TRBV29-1 and TRBJ2-3; 12 bases line up with TRBD2. Germline values: CDR1 SQVTM, CDR2 ANQGSEA. The CDR3 spans 15 residues. Unmatched junction bases numbered 6, after V lost 4 bases and J lost 4 bases. DNA of the CDR3: TGCAGCGTTGGGGGGCTAGCGGGGGGGCCAGATACGCAGTATTTT. Translation: CSVGGLAGGPDTQYF.

The chain couples TRBV6-6 to TRBJ1-2, with D unclear. CDR3 size: 11 residues. Germline-derived CDR1 and CDR2 are MNHNY and SVGAGI (reference sequence). Trimming shortened V by 5 bases and J by 7 bases, and 8 bases separated the two germline ends. CDR3 amino acids: CASSPAVGYTF. The CDR3 DNA reads as TGTGCCAGCAGTCCGGCGGTTGGCTACACCTTC.

The J gene is TRBJ1-6, the V gene TRBV7-8, with D possibly being TRBD1 (6 bases). Germline CDR1 and CDR2: SGHVS and FQNEAQ. Trimming left V 1 base short and J 7 bases short, with 14 bases between. The CDR3 totals 16 residues. The CDR3 DNA reads TGTGCCAGCAGCTTAGACGGGTGGCAGGGGAATTCACCCCTCCACTTT. Translating it yields CASSLDGWQGNSPLHF.

The chain recombines TRBV27 with TRBJ2-7; 9 bases match TRBD1. V was clipped by 8 bases and J by 3 bases; unmatched bases: 11. CDR3 length equals 15 residues. The V gene's germline CDR1 is MNHEY and CDR2 SMNVEV (reference sequence). This CDR3 reads CASGSPTGGIYEQYF. As DNA, the CDR3 is TGTGCCAGCGGAAGCCCGACAGGGGGTATCTACGAGCAGTACTTC.

The chain uses TRBV19 and TRBJ2-5; no clear D. The CDR3 runs to 13 residues. With 3 bases removed from V and 2 bases from J, the gap between germline ends came to 7 bases. CDR1 LNHDA and CDR2 SQIVND come from the germline V gene (reference sequence). The chain's CDR3 is CASSIGQQETQYF. The DNA of the CDR3 is TGTGCCAGTAGTATCGGGCAGCAAGAGACCCAGTACTTC.

The CDR3 DNA follows: TGCGCCAGCAGCCCAATGGGTGGGGGCCTACCCTTGTACACTGAAGCTTTCTTT. Its translation is CASSPMGGGLPLYTEAFF. This sequence joins TRBV4-3 and TRBJ1-1; weak D call: TRBD1 (6 bases). V was trimmed by 4 bases and J by 3 bases, leaving 24 bases between them. CDR3 length: 18 amino acids. Germline CDR1 and CDR2: LGHNA and YSLEER.

This clone occurred once. CDR3 DNA sequence: TGTGCCAGCAGTTACCGGGACAGACCCACAGATACGCAGTATTTT. The encoded protein is CASSYRDRPTDTQYF. The chain joins TRBV6-6 to TRBJ2-3, with TRBD1 identical over 7 bases. With 2 bases clipped from V and 2 bases from J, the junction kept 4 bases outside the gene matches. This CDR3 is built from 15 residues. The V gene's germline CDR1 is MNHNY and CDR2 SVGAGI (reference sequence).

This rearrangement joins TRBV6-6 to TRBJ2-1; D may be TRBD1 (5 bases). CDR1 MNHNY and CDR2 SVGAGI come from the germline V gene (reference sequence). The V end was cut by 2 bases, the J end by 3 bases, with 14 bases between. The length of the CDR3 is 16 residues. The DNA of the CDR3 is TGTGCCAGCAGTTACATAGCAGGGTCCCTCTACAATGAGCAGTTCTTC. Translated: CASSYIAGSLYNEQFF.

J is TRBJ2-7 and V is TRBV5-4; D is ambiguous. The CDR3 covers 13 residues. V lost 5 bases to trimming and J lost 0 bases, with 9 bases between them. In germline, CDR1 is SGHNT, CDR2 YYREEE (reference sequence). CDR3 nucleotide sequence: TGTGCCAGCAGTTCCGGTTACTCCTACGAGCAGTACTTC. This sequence encodes CASSSGYSYEQYF.

V and J are TRBV5-5 and TRBJ1-4, with TRBD1 matching over 8 bases. Germline CDR1 and CDR2: SGHKS and YYEKEE (reference sequence). The CDR3 length is 17 residues. V dropped 1 base and J dropped 4; count of bases not matched to a gene: 9. CDR3: CASSLRTGFPFNEKLFF. In nucleotides, the CDR3 is TGTGCCAGCAGCTTGAGGACAGGGTTTCCCTTTAATGAAAAACTGTTTTTT.

The chain links TRBV5-1 to TRBJ1-2; unclear D gene. V shed 2 bases and J shed 4 bases, with 6 bases lying between them. The CDR3 is 12 residues long. Germline assignment: CDR1 SGHRS and CDR2 YFSETQ. The CDR3 loop reads CASSFSGYGYTF. The CDR3 coding sequence is TGCGCCAGCAGCTTTTCGGGCTATGGCTACACCTTC. Variable domain in full (rest from reference TRBV5-1 and TRBJ1-2): KAGVTQTPRYLIKTRGQQVTLSCSPISGHRSVSWYQQTPGQGLQFLFEYFSETQRNKGNFPGRFSGRQFSNSRSEMNVSTLELGDSALYLCASSFSGYGYTFGSGTRLTVV.

The chain recombines TRBV6-6 with TRBJ1-1; D is uncertain. The CDR3 length is 13 residues. The V end was cut by 5 bases, the J end by 2 bases, with 9 bases between. Germline lookup yields CDR1 MNHNY and CDR2 SVGAGI (reference sequence). CDR3 loop: CASSIQGNTEAFF. CDR3 in DNA: TGTGCCAGCAGTATACAAGGAAACACTGAAGCTTTCTTT.

V and J are TRBV7-9 and TRBJ2-6; the D gene is possibly TRBD1 (5 bases). The CDR3 totals 18 residues. CDR1 is SEHNR and CDR2 is FQNEAQ in the germline V gene (reference sequence). V dropped 4 bases and J dropped 0 bases, with 16 bases sitting between them. CDR3 region: CASSSITGHSSGANVLTF. CDR3 DNA: TGTGCCAGCAGCTCAATAACCGGACACAGCTCTGGGGCCAACGTCCTGACTTTC.

This sequence joins TRBV11-2 and TRBJ1-3, with D unclear. The CDR3 length is 15 residues. CDR1 is SGHAT, CDR2 FQNNGV, per germline. The V end was cut by 5 bases, the J end by 7 bases, with 18 bases between. The CDR3 protein is CASSTSDSAFNTIYF. The CDR3 coding sequence is TGTGCCAGCAGCACCTCGGACTCAGCGTTTAACACCATATATTTT.

The gene calls are TRBV5-6 and TRBJ2-5; D may be TRBD1 (6 bases). The CDR3 is 16 residues long. Germline V gene sequence: CDR1 SGHDT, CDR2 YYEEEE. V gave up 0 bases and J gave up 4 bases, with 16 bases separating them. The CDR3 region is CASSLDRAGVLETQYF. In DNA form, the CDR3 reads TGTGCCAGCAGCTTGGACAGGGCAGGCGTCCTAGAGACCCAGTACTTC.

The DNA of the CDR3 is TGTGCCAGCAGCTTGGGGGCGGGGCCCACCGGGGAGCTGTTTTTT. It specifies CASSLGAGPTGELFF. The J gene is TRBJ2-2, the V gene TRBV5-4, with D possibly being TRBD2 (6 bases). V lost 0 bases to trimming and J lost 4 bases, with 10 bases between them. Germline assignment: CDR1 SGHNT and CDR2 YYREEE (reference sequence). The CDR3 is made up of 15 amino acids.

The chain links TRBV6-6 to TRBJ1-2, with D uncertain. The V end was cut by 10 bases, the J end by 4 bases, with 13 bases between. The length of the CDR3 is 12 residues. CDR1 and CDR2 from the germline V gene are MNHNY and SVGAGI (reference sequence). CDR3 sequence reads: CATSRTPYGYTF. In DNA, the CDR3 is TGTGCCACCAGCCGGACTCCCTATGGCTACACCTTC.

The gene calls are TRBV7-8 and TRBJ2-3; D is ambiguous. This CDR3 comprises 11 residues. Germline CDR1 reads SGHVS; CDR2 reads FQNEAQ. The germline V and J ends were trimmed by 2 bases and 3 bases, with 0 bases remaining between them. The CDR3 region is CASSLTDTQYF. Here the CDR3 DNA reads TGTGCCAGCAGCTTAACAGATACGCAGTATTTT.

This sequence joins TRBV19 and TRBJ2-7; D may be TRBD1 or TRBD2 (6 bases each). CDR1 and CDR2 (germline): LNHDA, SQIVND (reference sequence). The ends were cut back, 3 bases at V and 5 bases at J, with 17 bases in the middle. The CDR3 contains 15 residues. The CDR3 is CASSIGSRGRNEQYF. In DNA, the CDR3 is TGTGCCAGTAGTATTGGCTCCCGGGGGCGGAACGAGCAGTACTTC.

The CDR3 DNA follows: TGCGCCAGCAGCTTGGCCGCGGGGGGGCCGGATGAGCAGTTCTTC. It specifies CASSLAAGGPDEQFF. The chain employs TRBV5-1 and TRBJ2-1; 9 bases match TRBD2. Trimming removed 0 bases from V and 8 bases from J; junction bases left unmatched: 6. Germline-derived CDR1 and CDR2 are SGHRS and YFSETQ. The CDR3 loop spans 15 amino acids.

In DNA, the CDR3 is TGTGCCAGCAGCTCTCGCTACGAGCAGTACTTC. Translating gives CASSSRYEQYF. This sequence joins TRBV7-2 and TRBJ2-7, with D unresolved. The germline V and J ends were trimmed by 4 bases and 3 bases, with 4 bases remaining between them. In germline, CDR1 is SGHTA, CDR2 FQGNSA. The CDR3 contains 11 residues.

The chain carries TRBV2 and TRBJ1-5; TRBD1 is a possible D gene (5 bases). The germline gives CDR1 SNHLY, CDR2 FYNNEI. The CDR3 covers 16 residues. V was cut by 5 bases and J by 0 bases, with 14 bases left in between. Written as DNA, the CDR3 is TGTGCCAGCAGTATCGGGGCAGGTTATAGCAATCAGCCCCAGCATTTT. It translates to CASSIGAGYSNQPQHF.

The chain has TRBV11-2 and TRBJ2-6, with D perhaps matching TRBD1 (5 bases). Germline CDR1 reads SGHAT; CDR2 reads FQNNGV. The CDR3 runs 16 residues. Trimming took 2 bases from V and 4 from J, leaving 12 bases between them. CDR3 protein: CASSLQGLLGANVLTF. The CDR3 DNA reads TGTGCCAGCAGCTTACAGGGATTGTTAGGGGCCAACGTCCTGACTTTC.

This clone has only a few counts. The chain links TRBV15 to TRBJ2-3, with TRBD2 matching 9 bases. The CDR3 length is 19 residues. Germline V gives CDR1 LNHNV, CDR2 YYDKDF (reference sequence). The trim removed 0 bases at V and 5 bases at J, leaving 15 bases unmatched. The chain's CDR3 is CATSREGVAGGPFGDTQYF. The CDR3 DNA reads as TGTGCCACCAGCAGAGAAGGCGTTGCGGGGGGGCCTTTTGGAGATACGCAGTATTTT.

The chain employs TRBV5-1 and TRBJ2-5; TRBD2 agrees at 9 bases. This CDR3 spans 15 amino acids. CDR1 and CDR2 (germline): SGHRS, YFSETQ. The V gene end was trimmed by 4 bases and the J gene end by 4 bases; junction bases not matched to a gene: 8. The CDR3 bases are TGCGCCAGCAGCCCGGGACTAGCAGGAGGAGAGACCCAGTACTTC. This encodes CASSPGLAGGETQYF.